Listed below are T cell receptor beta chains from one sample, sequenced in a study of OX40 agonist ivuxolimab in advanced cancers. Generated by immunoSEQ multiplex PCR, the TCRdb table keeps only in-frame clones and is missing some. The sample includes roughly 62,000 clones, 86% seen only once; the top ten take roughly 2.7%. Sequencing was performed on CD4+ or CD8+ T cells sorted from blood, taken in a trial of the OX40 agonist ivuxolimab. All receptors derive from an adult with an advanced solid tumor such as melanoma, head and neck, liver or kidney cancer. The CDR3 runs from the conserved cysteine through the conserved F or W. A D gene is named only where the DNA matches it firmly. The listing skips clone size in some rows; elsewhere it reads once, few, many or a size class.

v_gene	abundance	d_gene	j_gene	CDR3aa	CDR3nt
TRBV5-1	NA	NA	TRBJ1-2	CASSLDSAYGYTF	TGCGCCAGCAGCTTGGATTCCGCTTATGGCTACACCTTC
TRBV9	NA	NA	TRBJ1-5	CASSVGSNQPQHF	TGTGCCAGCAGCGTAGGCAGCAATCAGCCCCAGCATTTT
TRBV9	once	NA	TRBJ2-7	CASSVSYGNEQYF	TGTGCCAGCAGCGTAAGTTACGGGAACGAGCAGTACTTC
TRBV28	NA	NA	TRBJ2-7	CASSASQGRKASYEQYF	TGTGCCAGCTCCGCCTCGCAAGGACGTAAAGCTTCCTACGAGCAGTACTTC
TRBV18	NA	TRBD1	TRBJ2-1	CASSRGQGASYNEQFF	TGTGCCAGCTCCCGCGGACAGGGGGCGTCCTACAATGAGCAGTTCTTC
TRBV25-1	NA	TRBD1	TRBJ1-2	CASSPQQGRGYGYTF	TGTGCCAGCAGTCCCCAACAGGGGAGGGGCTATGGCTACACCTTC
TRBV7-2	NA	NA	TRBJ2-5	CASRGGIQETQYF	TGTGCCAGCAGAGGCGGGATACAAGAGACCCAGTACTTC
TRBV10-3	NA	TRBD1	TRBJ1-1	CAISETGVNTEAFF	TGTGCCATCAGCGAGACAGGGGTGAACACTGAAGCTTTCTTT
TRBV29-1	NA	TRBD1	TRBJ1-1	CSVLGQGAGTEAFF	TGCAGCGTACTCGGGCAGGGGGCCGGCACTGAAGCTTTCTTT
TRBV19	NA	TRBD1	TRBJ2-5	CASSIEVGTGIETQYF	TGTGCCAGTAGTATAGAGGTCGGGACAGGGATCGAGACCCAGTACTTC
TRBV12-2	once	NA	TRBJ1-2	CASPCDGNYGYTF	TGTGCAAGTCCTTGTGACGGTAACTATGGCTACACCTTC
TRBV18	few	TRBD2	TRBJ2-7	CASSPPGLAGVGEQYF	TGTGCCAGCTCACCACCTGGGCTAGCGGGGGTCGGCGAGCAGTACTTC
TRBV6-1	NA	TRBD2	TRBJ2-1	CASSLAGSSYNEQFF	TGTGCCAGCAGCCTAGCGGGGAGCTCCTACAATGAGCAGTTCTTC
TRBV28	NA	NA	TRBJ1-5	CALGRADQPQHF	TGTGCGTTGGGCAGGGCGGATCAGCCCCAGCATTTT
TRBV7-3	NA	NA	TRBJ2-3	CASSFTQGTDTQYF	TGTGCCAGCAGCTTCACACAGGGCACAGATACGCAGTATTTT
TRBV19	once	TRBD1	TRBJ2-7	CASSDRGIEQYF	TGTGCCAGTAGTGACAGGGGGATCGAGCAGTACTTC
TRBV5-1	NA	NA	TRBJ2-5	CASSLGSPVRETQYF	TGCGCCAGCAGCTTGGGGTCCCCCGTGCGAGAGACCCAGTACTTC
TRBV7-8	NA	NA	TRBJ1-3	CASSPYRILGAGGQGNTIYF	TGTGCCAGCAGCCCCTACCGGATCCTAGGCGCGGGTGGTCAGGGAAACACCATATATTTT
TRBV6-1	NA	TRBD1	TRBJ1-2	CASSDEFLGGTGVYGYTF	TGTGCCAGCAGTGATGAGTTTTTAGGAGGGACAGGAGTTTATGGCTACACCTTC
TRBV27	NA	NA	TRBJ2-1	CASSLWGNEQFF	TGTGCCAGCAGTTTATGGGGCAATGAGCAGTTCTTC
TRBV5-6	NA	NA	TRBJ1-1	CASSRGVSTEAFF	TGTGCCAGCAGCAGGGGCGTCAGCACTGAAGCTTTCTTT
TRBV18	NA	NA	TRBJ1-4	CASLTGTNEKLFF	TGTGCCAGCTTAACAGGGACAAATGAAAAACTGTTTTTT
TRBV7-2	NA	NA	TRBJ2-7	CASSRRGGGAGPYAEQYF	TGTGCCAGCAGCCGTCGAGGGGGTGGCGCTGGGCCTTACGCCGAGCAGTACTTC
TRBV19	NA	TRBD1	TRBJ2-5	CASSSSRGSQETQYF	TGTGCCAGTAGTTCCTCCAGGGGGTCCCAAGAGACCCAGTACTTC
TRBV19	NA	NA	TRBJ2-2	CASNRVDDTGELFF	TGTGCCAGTAACCGGGTGGACGACACCGGGGAGCTGTTTTTT
TRBV19	NA	NA	TRBJ2-5	CASSIEGIGQETQYF	TGTGCCAGTAGTATTGAGGGCATAGGTCAAGAGACCCAGTACTTC
TRBV18	NA	NA	TRBJ1-1	CASSPRTGENTEAFF	TGTGCCAGCTCACCTCGGACCGGGGAGAACACTGAAGCTTTCTTT
TRBV5-5	NA	NA	TRBJ1-2	CASTNRLDSSYYGYTF	TGTGCCAGCACAAACCGCTTGGACAGCTCTTACTATGGCTACACCTTC
TRBV29-1	NA	NA	TRBJ1-5	CSATVSNQPQHF	TGCAGCGCGACAGTTAGCAATCAGCCCCAGCATTTT
TRBV7-9	NA	NA	TRBJ1-2	CASSLEGLVNYGYTF	TGTGCCAGCAGCTTAGAAGGGCTGGTTAACTATGGCTACACCTTC
TRBV15	few	NA	TRBJ1-1	CATSRGQYATEAFF	TGTGCCACCAGCAGAGGACAGTACGCGACTGAAGCTTTCTTT
TRBV7-2	NA	NA	TRBJ1-2	CASSLDAPGYTF	TGTGCCAGCAGCTTAGACGCCCCTGGCTACACCTTC
TRBV30	NA	NA	TRBJ2-3	CAWSKTASDTQYF	TGTGCCTGGAGTAAGACAGCTTCAGATACGCAGTATTTT
TRBV6-6	NA	NA	TRBJ1-2	CASSYNNYGYTF	TGTGCCAGCAGTTACAATAACTATGGCTACACCTTC